This T cell receptor beta chain was sequenced during a study of CD8+CD57+ T cells in acquired aplastic anemia. Study at large: The average for DNA from sorted CD4+ and CD8+ cells was 3 to 3.5 ug.

Genomic DNA, the template, was used for profiling of the TCR beta VDJ and CDR3. TCRdb passed the reads through MiXCR, listing each CDR3 protein once. The profile shows 200,000 to 300,000 distinct CDR3 sequences, roughly 80% of them singletons. Germline V gene data show CDR1 as SGHVS and CDR2 as FQNEAQ. J was trimmed by 16 bases and V by 5 bases; bases with no gene match: 18. This CDR3 spans 15 amino acids. Study results and caveats: Some 30 was the count of CD8+ CDR3 sequences that patients shared with controls.

Flow cytometry had shown expanded CD8+CD57+ cells in the patients chosen for sequencing. Note on this clonotype: The antigen is unknown.

This chain links TRBV7-8 with TRBJ2-2, with 8 bases matching TRBD2. This TCR derives from a human donor with aplastic anemia. The sequencing sample was made of sorted CD4+, CD8+, or CD8+CD57+ T cells (not recorded which) from PBMCs. The DNA for the CDR3 is TGTGCCAGCAGCCTCGCGGGAGGAGCCACCGGGCAGCAGTTTTTT. It translates to CASSLAGGATGQQFF.